These T cell receptor beta chains were read from a single sample in a study of tumor-infiltrating lymphocytes in primary liver carcinoma. MiXCR, run by TCRdb on the multiplex PCR reads, gives a single entry per CDR3 protein. The table records some 130,000 distinct CDR3 sequences, 65% to 75% of them present only once. Input material: tumor-adjacent normal liver tissue. These receptors were collected from an older woman with primary liver carcinoma and hepatitis B virus infection. Both conserved end residues are trimmed from each CDR3. The order of the fields is J gene, V gene, CDR3 protein.

TRBJ1-1 TRBV10-3 AISESVLSGLGAEAF
TRBJ2-7 TRBV10-3 AIKGTTYEQY
TRBJ2-1 TRBV5-5 ASSLGWGTDLGINEQF
TRBJ1-1 TRBV11-3 ASSLMANTEAF
TRBJ2-5 TRBV7-8 ASSLGSSCQETQY
TRBJ2-3 TRBV4-1 ASSQEGPSGSTGTRY
TRBJ2-3 TRBV7-9 ASSLDGGTTDTQY
TRBJ2-7 TRBV12-3/TRBV12-4 ASSQHLRTGGDEQY
TRBJ2-1 TRBV4-1 ASSQPYNEQF
TRBJ2-3 TRBV11-1 ASSLRQRVGESH
TRBJ2-2 TRBV6-5 ASSPGMEAGELF
TRBJ2-7 TRBV10-3 AISELILGGSYEQY
TRBJ2-1 TRBV12-3/TRBV12-4 ASSLQGYNEQF
TRBJ2-2 TRBV12-3/TRBV12-4 ASSFWGGNIGELF
TRBJ2-7 TRBV12-3/TRBV12-4 ASSPGQGAYKQY
TRBJ2-7 TRBV28 VSRASSGSYEQY
TRBJ2-5 TRBV14 ASSQDLGGRETQY
TRBJ2-7 TRBV12-3/TRBV12-4 ASSKTDSYEQY
TRBJ2-1 TRBV28 ASSPWGQGALHNEQF
TRBJ2-2 TRBV5-6 ASSLLGTGDTGELF
TRBJ1-1 TRBV7-9 ASSVVVGFTEAF
TRBJ2-3 TRBV12-3/TRBV12-4 TLRAQITDTQY